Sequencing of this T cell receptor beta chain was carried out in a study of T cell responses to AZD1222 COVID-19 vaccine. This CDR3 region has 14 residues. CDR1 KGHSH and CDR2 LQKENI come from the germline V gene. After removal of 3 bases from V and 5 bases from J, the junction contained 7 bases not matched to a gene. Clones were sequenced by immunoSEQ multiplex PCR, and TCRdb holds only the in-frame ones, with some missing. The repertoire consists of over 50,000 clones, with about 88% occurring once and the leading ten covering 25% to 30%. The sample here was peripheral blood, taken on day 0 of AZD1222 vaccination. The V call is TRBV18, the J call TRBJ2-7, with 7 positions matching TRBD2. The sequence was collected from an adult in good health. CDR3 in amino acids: CASSPNSGRDEQYF. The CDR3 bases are TGTGCCAGCTCACCGAATAGCGGGCGAGACGAGCAGTACTTC.